Detailed here is one T cell receptor (beta chain). This clone was detected only a few times. Its target antigen remains unknown. Base qualities were left out, and no much larger clone turns up one base away. The collaborating institutions used their own protocols to collect whole blood in K2EDTA tubes. For TCRbeta analysis, collaborators shipped samples as frozen whole blood, isolated PBMCs, or DNA extracted from either of those sample types. This sample was included in a study of blood T cell repertoires in COVID-19 (TCRdb year 2020). General notes on the study: Collaborator samples came from the United States, Italy and Spain and covered acute and convalescent phases of COVID-19. The prospective study material was composed of cDNA or gDNA derived from T cells, B-cell-depleted T cells, or PBMCs. Deeply sampled blood TCRbeta repertoires from subjects exposed to, actively infected with, or recovered from COVID-19 were included in the dataset. A freely available public database, intended as a resource for researchers studying the immune response to SARS-CoV-2, is where the repertoires were released. Samples were obtained from the ongoing ImmuneRACE study (first 160 participants) and from roughly 1,300 subjects provided by 6 global collaborators. The sample metadata nearly always contained a de-identified subject ID, COVID-19 status, age in years and sex. Where available, HLA class I and class II types were taken from metadata supplied by the sample provider and were not determined by assay-based typing.

TCRbeta CDR3 regions were amplified from genomic DNA using the immunoSEQ Assay, a bias-controlled multiplex PCR. The study's own analysis went as follows. The number of nucleated cells in each sample was estimated from the amplification of reference gene primers within the assay. To quantify the absolute abundance of each unique TCRbeta CDR3 rearrangement, sequence reads were collapsed and filtered. For each sample, productive Simpson clonality was calculated as the square root of Simpson's diversity index over productive rearrangements. Imported from immuneACCESS, the table was reduced by TCRdb to in-frame sequences with V and J called. These copies leave out some clones; in studies compared against another copy, an unresolved V gene accounts for under half, and the cause of the remainder is not known. V and J calls and clone size come straight from that table; D and trimming were deduced from the DNA. The table for this sample lists roughly 61,000 clones; 85% to 90% of them were counted only once. The top ten constitute roughly 4.8% of the sample.

Points the paper makes about the study in general: How much clinical and demographic metadata was included differed by source and by participant, and the metadata was provided uncurated.

CDR1 is given as SGHRS and CDR2 as YFSETQ, both from the germline V gene. Reading from cysteine to phenylalanine, the CDR3 counts 15 amino acids. Kept here is only the CDR3 DNA, which spans 45 bases and is read in frame from base 1. The germline V and J ends show losses of 4 bases and 5 bases respectively, and no gene match explains 3 bases of the junction. The sequence derives from a man aged 35 to 55 with active COVID-19. Material: peripheral blood. Here the chain combines TRBV5-1 and TRBJ2-1; the central 13 bases match TRBD2. In nucleotide form, the sequence is TGCGCCAGCAGCCCCGGACTAGCGGGAGACAATGAGCAGTTCTTC. It codes for CASSPGLAGDNEQFF.